These 27 T cell receptor beta chains share one sample of origin, sequenced in a study of identical twins. TCRdb reprocessed the 5' RACE reads via MiXCR and lists one record per CDR3 protein. The sample holds roughly 570,000 distinct CDR3 sequences, roughly 9.5% seen once. The same data also contributed to another study, on yellow fever vaccine responses in identical twins.

Sequencing was done on a sample of PBMCs. Source of these receptors: a woman under 30 in good health.

The gene calls are TRBV3-1 and TRBJ2-5, with 12 positions matching TRBD2. V gave up 6 bases and J gave up 7 bases; unmatched junction bases: 12. The CDR3 is made up of 16 amino acids. Germline V CDR1 and CDR2: LGHDT, YNNKEL (reference sequence). DNA for the CDR3: TGTGCCAGCAGAACTGGACTAGCGGGGCCGGAGGGGACCCAGTACTTC. It yields the protein CASRTGLAGPEGTQYF.

This clonotype was observed at least ten times. The chain combines TRBV6-2 or TRBV6-3 with TRBJ2-7; possible D gene TRBD2, 5 bases. Trimming took off 0 bases at V and 4 bases at J, with 10 bases between the two ends. Germline V gene data show CDR1 as MNHEY and CDR2 as SVGEGT. The CDR3 is made up of 14 amino acids. The CDR3 sequence: CASSYSSREYEQYF. The CDR3 nucleotides are TGTGCCAGCAGTTACTCGAGTAGGGAGTACGAGCAGTACTTC.

This clonotype turned up a few times. The chain recombines TRBV10-2 with TRBJ2-1; D gene ambiguous. CDR3 length: 13 residues. Germline V gene sequence: CDR1 WSHSY, CDR2 SAAADI. V was clipped by 3 bases and J by 8 bases, with 11 bases between them. The CDR3 reads CASSERPTDEQFF. The CDR3 DNA reads TGCGCCAGCAGTGAAAGGCCCACGGATGAGCAGTTCTTC.

There are a few counts of this clonotype. The rearrangement uses TRBV27 and TRBJ2-7; 12 bases fit TRBD2. Germline CDR1 is MNHEY and CDR2 is SMNVEV (reference sequence). Germline trimming cut 4 bases from V and 5 bases from J; bases unmatched to any gene: 3. The CDR3 totals 14 residues. The CDR3 DNA is TGTGCCAGCAGTTCAACTAGCGGGAGGAACGAGCAGTACTTC. Translation: CASSSTSGRNEQYF.

In this sample, this clonotype turned up many times. This chain connects TRBV2 to TRBJ2-1; unclear D gene. V was shortened by 8 bases and J by 8 bases, with 7 bases between the two germline ends. This CDR3 has 10 residues. CDR1 and CDR2 from the germline V gene are SNHLY and FYNNEI. The CDR3 is CASLGHEQFF. In DNA form, the CDR3 reads TGTGCCAGCTTGGGCCATGAGCAGTTCTTC.

This clonotype was recorded a few times. J is TRBJ2-2 and V is TRBV5-1; the D gene is possibly TRBD1 (6 bases). Germline loops: CDR1 SGHRS, CDR2 YFSETQ. Trimming cost V 2 bases and J 7 bases, with 12 bases left between them. This CDR3 spans 14 amino acids. The CDR3 DNA reads TGCGCCAGCAGCTTAGATGGGGGCGTCGGGGAGCTGTTTTTT. Translated, it gives CASSLDGGVGELFF.

The chain joins TRBV6-5 to TRBJ2-3, with 10 nucleotides matching TRBD2. Unmatched junction bases numbered 6, after V lost 3 bases and J lost 0 bases. The germline V gene has CDR1 MNHEY and CDR2 SVGAGI. The CDR3 sequence is 17 residues long. The DNA for the CDR3 is TGTGCCAGCAGTTATTCGAGCGGGAGGGCTAGCACAGATACGCAGTATTTT. Translated, it gives CASSYSSGRASTDTQYF.

This clonotype was detected a few times. V is TRBV10-3 and J is TRBJ1-4, with TRBD1 matching 7 bases. Germline V gene lookup returns CDR1 ENHRY and CDR2 SYGVKD. The CDR3 is 14 amino acids. The junction had 5 bases not matched to a gene; V was cut back by 10 bases and J by 0 bases. The CDR3 nucleotides are TGTGCCACAGCCGGGACAGCAACTAATGAAAAACTGTTTTTT. It yields the protein CATAGTATNEKLFF.

In this sample, this clonotype turned up a few times. The chain employs TRBV7-8 and TRBJ2-1; perhaps TRBD2 as D (5 bases). CDR3 size: 14 residues. Trimming left V 5 bases short and J 2 bases short, with 10 bases between. Germline V lookup: CDR1 SGHVS, CDR2 FQNEAQ. This chain's CDR3 is CASSTRETYNEQFF. CDR3 sequence (DNA): TGTGCCAGCAGCACTAGGGAAACCTACAATGAGCAGTTCTTC. The full variable domain, with the rest looked up from reference TRBV7-8 and TRBJ2-1, is GAGVSQSPRYKVAKRGQDVALRCDPISGHVSLFWYQQALGQGPEFLTYFQNEAQLDKSGLPSDRFFAERPEGSVSTLKIQRTQQEDSAVYLCASSTRETYNEQFFGPGTRLTVL.

The table lists this clonotype with a few counts. The chain combines TRBV4-3 with TRBJ2-1; D is unclear. Trimming took 4 bases from V and 0 from J, leaving 16 bases between them. From germline, CDR1 is LGHNA and CDR2 YSLEER. The CDR3 extends over 17 amino acids. DNA for the CDR3: TGCGCCAGCAGCCTCCCGGGCCCGAAAAGCTCCTACAATGAGCAGTTCTTC. This encodes CASSLPGPKSSYNEQFF.

This clonotype turned up a few times. This rearrangement joins TRBV5-1 to TRBJ2-7, with 8 bases that match TRBD2. V gave up 3 bases and J gave up 2 bases; unmatched junction bases: 7. The CDR3 runs 15 residues. Germline loops: CDR1 SGHRS, CDR2 YFSETQ. The CDR3 loop reads CASSSLSGSPYEQYF. DNA for the CDR3: TGCGCCAGCAGCTCCCTCAGCGGGAGTCCCTACGAGCAGTACTTC.

The table lists this clonotype with many counts. The CDR3 spells CSVEGESGGEAEAFF. The CDR3 coding sequence is TGCAGCGTTGAAGGGGAGTCAGGGGGCGAGGCTGAAGCTTTCTTT. This chain joins TRBV29-1 and TRBJ1-1; TRBD1 aligns across 8 bases. The length of the CDR3 is 15 residues. After removal of 1 base from V and 6 bases from J, the junction contained 10 bases not matched to a gene. The germline V gene has CDR1 SQVTM and CDR2 ANQGSEA.

This clonotype was observed a few times. This sequence joins TRBV29-1 and TRBJ2-7; D is ambiguous. Trimming stripped 1 base from V and 2 bases from J, with 12 bases between. The CDR3 extends over 14 amino acids. Per the germline V gene, CDR1 is SQVTM and CDR2 is ANQGSEA. CDR3 loop: CSVEGVAGPYEQYF. The CDR3 DNA reads as TGCAGCGTTGAAGGTGTGGCAGGACCCTACGAGCAGTACTTC.

The table lists this clonotype with many counts. This chain links TRBV4-2 with TRBJ1-5; tentatively, D is TRBD1 (5 bases). Deletions cut 0 bases from V and 0 bases from J, with 18 bases between. The CDR3 is made up of 19 amino acids. Germline CDR1 is LGHNA and CDR2 is YNFKEQ. Here the CDR3 DNA reads TGTGCCAGCAGCCAAGATAAGAAAGAGGGGACGGATAGCAATCAGCCCCAGCATTTT. Translating gives CASSQDKKEGTDSNQPQHF.

The rearrangement links TRBV5-1 to TRBJ2-7; no definite D call. The CDR3 is made up of 14 amino acids. Germline V gives CDR1 SGHRS, CDR2 YFSETQ. V was pared by 4 bases and J by 4 bases, with 15 bases between. CDR3 DNA: TGCGCCAGCAGCCCTGGCCCGGCTGAGTACGAGCAGTACTTC. This sequence encodes CASSPGPAEYEQYF. The variable domain in full, with the rest retrieved from reference TRBV5-1 and TRBJ2-7, is KAGVTQTPRYLIKTRGQQVTLSCSPISGHRSVSWYQQTPGQGLQFLFEYFSETQRNKGNFPGRFSGRQFSNSRSEMNVSTLELGDSALYLCASSPGPAEYEQYFGPGTRLTVT.

The table lists this clonotype with a few counts. The rearrangement uses TRBV10-3 and TRBJ1-2; 7 bases are a match to TRBD1. The germline V gene has CDR1 ENHRY and CDR2 SYGVKD. The CDR3 covers 15 residues. The V gene end was trimmed by 3 bases and the J gene end by 4 bases; junction bases not matched to a gene: 8. CDR3 sequence reads: CAISDSPDRSYGYTF. The DNA of the CDR3 is TGTGCCATCAGTGACTCCCCGGACAGGAGCTATGGCTACACCTTC.

This clonotype was observed many times. The chain joins TRBV3-1 to TRBJ2-3; D is ambiguous. V was pared by 2 bases and J by 3 bases, with 9 bases between. The CDR3 has 14 residues. Germline lookup yields CDR1 LGHDT and CDR2 YNNKEL (reference sequence). The CDR3 spells CASSQPRSTDTQYF. DNA for the CDR3: TGTGCCAGCAGCCAACCGCGAAGTACAGATACGCAGTATTTT.

This clonotype was picked up a small number of times. V is TRBV12-3 or TRBV12-4 and J is TRBJ2-3; D might be TRBD1 (5 bases). This CDR3 spans 16 amino acids. Trimming cost V 3 bases and J 1 base, with 14 bases left between them. The DNA for the CDR3 is TGTGCCAGCAGTTTCCCGGGTGGGGCGGGCACAGATACGCAGTATTTT. It encodes CASSFPGGAGTDTQYF.

This chain uses TRBV24-1 with TRBJ2-5; D gene unclear. Per the germline V gene, CDR1 is KGHDR and CDR2 is SFDVKD. The ends were cut back, 5 bases at V and 5 bases at J, with 14 bases in the middle. The CDR3 totals 14 residues. The CDR3 loop is CATSGALSWETQYF. The CDR3 nucleotides are TGTGCCACCAGTGGAGCCCTTTCCTGGGAGACCCAGTACTTC.

This clonotype was detected many times. The rearrangement links TRBV2 to TRBJ2-7; 8 bases align to TRBD1. Germline loops: CDR1 SNHLY, CDR2 FYNNEI. J gave up 3 bases and V 6 bases, and 7 bases lay outside the gene matches. The CDR3 covers 14 residues. CDR3 loop: CASRRDRTHYEQYF. DNA for the CDR3: TGTGCCAGCAGACGGGACAGGACTCACTACGAGCAGTACTTC.

In this sample, this clonotype turned up a few times. This sequence joins TRBV6-5 and TRBJ2-6; the D is unclear. Germline-derived CDR1 and CDR2 are MNHEY and SVGAGI. The CDR3 runs 16 residues. The V end was cut by 0 bases, the J end by 0 bases, with 6 bases between. The chain's CDR3 is CASSYSRSSGANVLTF. The CDR3 coding sequence is TGTGCCAGCAGTTACTCTCGGAGCTCTGGGGCCAACGTCCTGACTTTC.

This clonotype has at least ten counts. The chain employs TRBV29-1 and TRBJ2-4; TRBD2 matches 9 bases. CDR3 length: 12 amino acids. Germline V CDR1 and CDR2: SQVTM, ANQGSEA. With V trimmed by 7 bases and J by 8 bases, 6 bases remained unmatched. The CDR3 loop is CSAEGLAHIQYF. The CDR3 coding sequence is TGCAGCGCCGAGGGACTAGCTCACATTCAGTACTTC.

This clonotype has ten or more counts. The V gene is TRBV12-3 or TRBV12-4, the J gene TRBJ2-3; TRBD1 agrees at 10 bases. V shed 3 bases, J shed 10 bases, and the junction held 13 bases outside the gene matches. The CDR3 covers 16 residues. CDR3 sequence (DNA): TGTGCCAGCAGTTTGTTGGGACAGGGGACCTTGAAGCCGCAGTATTTT. Translation: CASSLLGQGTLKPQYF.

This clonotype was counted between two and nine times. V is TRBV5-1 and J is TRBJ2-2; 12 positions match TRBD1. V lost 6 bases and J lost 8; bases outside the gene matches: 8. The germline gives CDR1 SGHRS, CDR2 YFSETQ. There are 15 residues in the CDR3. CDR3 sequence (DNA): TGCGCCAGCACCACGGGACAGGGGGCGAGTGGGGAGCTGTTTTTT. It yields the protein CASTTGQGASGELFF. Filled out from reference TRBV5-1 and TRBJ2-2, the complete variable domain reads KAGVTQTPRYLIKTRGQQVTLSCSPISGHRSVSWYQQTPGQGLQFLFEYFSETQRNKGNFPGRFSGRQFSNSRSEMNVSTLELGDSALYLCASTTGQGASGELFFGEGSRLTVL.

This clonotype has just a few counts. This chain uses TRBV5-1 with TRBJ2-7, with TRBD1 matching over 9 bases. Germline CDR1 reads SGHRS; CDR2 reads YFSETQ. The V and J ends lost 3 bases and 3 bases, in that order; junction bases with no gene match: 4. The CDR3 has 14 amino acids. Here the CDR3 DNA reads TGCGCCAGCAGCTGGGACAGGGAGGACTACGAGCAGTACTTC. Translation gives CASSWDREDYEQYF. The full variable domain, with the rest looked up from reference TRBV5-1 and TRBJ2-7, is KAGVTQTPRYLIKTRGQQVTLSCSPISGHRSVSWYQQTPGQGLQFLFEYFSETQRNKGNFPGRFSGRQFSNSRSEMNVSTLELGDSALYLCASSWDREDYEQYFGPGTRLTVT.

This chain uses TRBV5-1 with TRBJ2-5; D uncertain. The V end lost 4 bases, the J end lost 2 bases, and 9 bases lay between the germline ends. CDR1 SGHRS and CDR2 YFSETQ come from the germline V gene. The CDR3 is 13 amino acids. The CDR3 DNA reads as TGCGCCAGCAGCCTATACCTTCAAGAGACCCAGTACTTC. This encodes CASSLYLQETQYF.

V gene TRBV12-3 or TRBV12-4 combines with J gene TRBJ2-3; a weak D match, TRBD2 (6 bases). The CDR3 contains 15 residues. The V end lost 6 bases, the J end lost 4 bases, and 17 bases lay between the germline ends. DNA of the CDR3: TGTGCCAGCAGGACGGCGGCGGGACGGGCAGATACGCAGTATTTT. As protein: CASRTAAGRADTQYF.